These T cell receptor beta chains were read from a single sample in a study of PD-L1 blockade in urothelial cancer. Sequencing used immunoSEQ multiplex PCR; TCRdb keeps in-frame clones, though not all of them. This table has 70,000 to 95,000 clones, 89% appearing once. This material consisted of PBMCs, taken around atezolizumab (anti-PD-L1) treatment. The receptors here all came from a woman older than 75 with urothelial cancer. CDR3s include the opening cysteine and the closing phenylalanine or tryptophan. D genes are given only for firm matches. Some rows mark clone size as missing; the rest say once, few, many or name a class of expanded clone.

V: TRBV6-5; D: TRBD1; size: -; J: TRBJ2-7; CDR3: CASSTEQGNLYEQYF; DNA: TGTGCCAGCAGTACCGAACAGGGGAATCTGTACGAGCAGTACTTC
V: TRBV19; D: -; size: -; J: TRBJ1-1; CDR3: CASTYRVSTVLMGDTEAFF; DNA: TGTGCCAGTACCTACAGGGTTTCCACTGTTTTGATGGGAGACACTGAAGCTTTCTTT
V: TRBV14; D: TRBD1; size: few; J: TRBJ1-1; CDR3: CASSQGTGGEAFF; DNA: TGTGCCAGCAGCCAAGGGACAGGGGGTGAAGCTTTCTTT
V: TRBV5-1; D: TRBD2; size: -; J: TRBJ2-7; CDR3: CASSFELAGVSEQYF; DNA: TGCGCCAGCAGCTTTGAGCTAGCGGGAGTGAGCGAGCAGTACTTC
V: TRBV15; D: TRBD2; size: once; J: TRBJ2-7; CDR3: CATSSSGRYEQYF; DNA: TGTGCCACCAGCAGTAGCGGGAGGTACGAGCAGTACTTC
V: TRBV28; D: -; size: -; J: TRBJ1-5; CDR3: CASSLGGAAGPGNNQPQHF; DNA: TGTGCCAGCAGTTTAGGAGGGGCGGCAGGGCCAGGGAACAATCAGCCCCAGCATTTT
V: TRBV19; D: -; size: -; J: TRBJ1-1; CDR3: CASRVRANTEAFF; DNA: TGTGCCTCGAGGGTAAGGGCGAACACTGAAGCTTTCTTT
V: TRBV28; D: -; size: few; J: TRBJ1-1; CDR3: CASYSQGYTEAFF; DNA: TGTGCCAGTTATTCCCAGGGGTACACTGAAGCTTTCTTT
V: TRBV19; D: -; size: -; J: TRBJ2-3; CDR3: CASSMMGRRDTDTQYF; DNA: TGTGCCAGTAGTATGATGGGCAGGCGGGACACAGATACGCAGTATTTT
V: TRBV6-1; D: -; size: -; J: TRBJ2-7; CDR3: CASRRASLGEQYF; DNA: TGTGCCAGCAGACGGGCTAGCTTAGGCGAGCAGTACTTC
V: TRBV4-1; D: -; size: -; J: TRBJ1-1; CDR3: CASSQVDSLEAFF; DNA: TGCGCCAGCAGCCAAGTGGACAGCCTTGAAGCTTTCTTT
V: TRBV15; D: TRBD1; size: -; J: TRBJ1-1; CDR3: CATRGQGETEAFF; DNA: TGTGCCACCAGGGGACAGGGGGAAACTGAAGCTTTCTTT
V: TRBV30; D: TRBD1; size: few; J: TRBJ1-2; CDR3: CAWTPRTGAGYTF; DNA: TGTGCCTGGACCCCCCGGACAGGGGCTGGCTACACCTTC
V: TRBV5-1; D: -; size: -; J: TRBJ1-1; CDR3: CASSLGGAPGGEAFF; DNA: TGCGCCAGCAGCTTGGGAGGGGCACCGGGAGGTGAAGCTTTCTTT
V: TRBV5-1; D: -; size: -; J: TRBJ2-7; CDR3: CASSLGQGGDEQYF; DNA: TGCGCCAGCAGCCTGGGGCAGGGAGGAGACGAGCAGTACTTC
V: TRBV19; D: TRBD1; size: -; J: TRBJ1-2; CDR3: CASSTTGGANYGYTF; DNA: TGTGCCAGTAGTACCACAGGGGGAGCAAACTATGGCTACACCTTC
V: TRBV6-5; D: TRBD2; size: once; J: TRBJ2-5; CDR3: CASSFQRESETQYF; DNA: TGTGCCAGCAGTTTTCAGCGGGAGAGCGAGACCCAGTACTTC
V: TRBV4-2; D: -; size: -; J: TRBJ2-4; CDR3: CASSQESAGPNIQYF; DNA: TGTGCCAGCAGCCAAGAGTCGGCGGGACCAAACATTCAGTACTTC
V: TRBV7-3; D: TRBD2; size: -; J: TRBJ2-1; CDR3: CASSPTSGRAWGNEQFF; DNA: TGTGCCAGCAGCCCGACTAGCGGGAGGGCCTGGGGCAATGAGCAGTTCTTC
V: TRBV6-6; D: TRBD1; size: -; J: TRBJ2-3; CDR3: CASTPTGAATDTQYF; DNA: TGTGCCAGCACTCCGACAGGGGCTGCCACAGATACGCAGTATTTT
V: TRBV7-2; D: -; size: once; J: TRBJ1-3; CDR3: CASSALQPRSGNTIYF; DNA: TGTGCCAGCAGCGCCTTACAGCCACGCTCTGGAAACACCATATATTTT
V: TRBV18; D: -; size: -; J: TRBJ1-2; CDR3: CASSPWSEVSYGYTF; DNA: TGTGCCAGCTCACCATGGAGCGAGGTTTCCTATGGCTACACCTTC
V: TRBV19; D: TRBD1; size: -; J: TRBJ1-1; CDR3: CASIPPQGGEVTEAFF; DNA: TGTGCCAGTATTCCCCCACAAGGGGGCGAAGTCACTGAAGCTTTCTTT
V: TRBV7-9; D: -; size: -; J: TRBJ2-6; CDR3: CASSLVSSTPGANVLTF; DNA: TGTGCCAGCAGCTTAGTGAGTAGTACTCCCGGGGCCAACGTCCTGACTTTC
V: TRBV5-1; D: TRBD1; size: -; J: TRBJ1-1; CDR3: CASSLQGADSTEAFF; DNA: TGCGCCAGCAGCCTGCAGGGGGCCGACAGCACTGAAGCTTTCTTT
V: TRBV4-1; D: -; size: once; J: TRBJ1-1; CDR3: CASSLLGGGGSVTEAFF; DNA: TGCGCCAGCAGCCTCTTGGGTGGCGGGGGCTCAGTCACTGAAGCTTTCTTT
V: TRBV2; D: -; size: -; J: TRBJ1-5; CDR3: CASSEGLSNQPQHF; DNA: TGTGCCAGCAGTGAGGGACTGAGCAATCAGCCCCAGCATTTT
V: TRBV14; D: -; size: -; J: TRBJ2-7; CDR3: CASSQSSEQYF; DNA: TGTGCCAGCAGTCAATCTAGCGAGCAGTACTTC
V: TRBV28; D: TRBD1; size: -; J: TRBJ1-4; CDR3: CASRTGTGQEKLFF; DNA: TGTGCCAGCAGGACAGGGACGGGACAGGAAAAACTGTTTTTT
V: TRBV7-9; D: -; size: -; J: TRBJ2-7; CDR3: CASSQDGSSSYEQYF; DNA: TGTGCCAGCAGCCAGGATGGTTCTTCCTCCTACGAGCAGTACTTC
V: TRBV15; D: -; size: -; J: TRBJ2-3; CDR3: CATSTRAAATDTQYF; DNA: TGTGCCACCAGCACAAGGGCAGCGGCCACAGATACGCAGTATTTT
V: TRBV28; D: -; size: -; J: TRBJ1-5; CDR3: CASSEGRSQPQHF; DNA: TGTGCCAGCAGTGAGGGGAGGAGTCAGCCCCAGCATTTT
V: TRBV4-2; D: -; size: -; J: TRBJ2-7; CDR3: CASSQDLGRDYEQYF; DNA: TGTGCCAGCAGCCAAGATTTGGGCAGGGACTACGAGCAGTACTTC
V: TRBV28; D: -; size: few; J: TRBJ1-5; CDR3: CASSRGGSLPAQHF; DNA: TGTGCCAGCAGCAGAGGCGGGTCCCTACCGGCCCAGCATTTT
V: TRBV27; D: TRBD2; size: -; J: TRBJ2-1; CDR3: CASSSRLTSGMSEQFF; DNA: TGTGCCAGCAGTTCCCGTTTGACTAGCGGGATGAGTGAGCAGTTCTTC
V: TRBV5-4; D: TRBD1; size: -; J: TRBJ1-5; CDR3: CASSQGQGNQPQHF; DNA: TGTGCCAGCAGCCAGGGACAGGGAAATCAGCCCCAGCATTTT
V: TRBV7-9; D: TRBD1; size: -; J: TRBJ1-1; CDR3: CASSSPTGEVNTEAFF; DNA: TGTGCCAGCAGCTCCCCGACAGGGGAGGTGAACACTGAAGCTTTCTTT
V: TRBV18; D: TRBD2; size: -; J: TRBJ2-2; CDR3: CASSQLATAGELFF; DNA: TGTGCCAGCTCACAACTAGCGACGGCCGGGGAGCTGTTTTTT
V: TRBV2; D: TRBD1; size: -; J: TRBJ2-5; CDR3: CAGGQGFTRKETQYF; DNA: TGTGCCGGGGGACAGGGGTTTACCCGTAAAGAGACCCAGTACTTC
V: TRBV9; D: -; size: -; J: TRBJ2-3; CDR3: CASQKSGRGPTDTQYF; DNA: TGTGCCAGCCAAAAATCCGGGAGAGGCCCCACAGATACGCAGTATTTT
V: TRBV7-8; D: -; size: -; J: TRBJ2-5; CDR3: CASRTPGVEETQYF; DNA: TGTGCCAGCAGAACACCGGGAGTCGAAGAGACCCAGTACTTC
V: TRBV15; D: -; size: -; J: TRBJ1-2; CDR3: CATSPAGFSGGYTF; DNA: TGTGCCACCAGCCCAGCAGGGTTTTCGGGTGGCTACACCTTC
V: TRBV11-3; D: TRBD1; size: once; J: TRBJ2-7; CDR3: CASSPTGTAAYEQYF; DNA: TGTGCCAGCAGCCCTACCGGGACAGCTGCCTACGAGCAGTACTTC
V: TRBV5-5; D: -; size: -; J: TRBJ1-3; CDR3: CASIWEGTGNTIYF; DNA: TGTGCCAGCATCTGGGAGGGTACTGGAAACACCATATATTTT
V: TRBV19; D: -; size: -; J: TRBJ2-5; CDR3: CASRPTVQETQYF; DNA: TGTGCCAGTAGACCGACAGTTCAAGAGACCCAGTACTTC
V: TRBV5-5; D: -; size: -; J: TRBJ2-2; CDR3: CASSLGSQNTGELFF; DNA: TGTGCCAGCAGCTTAGGTAGCCAGAACACCGGGGAGCTGTTTTTT
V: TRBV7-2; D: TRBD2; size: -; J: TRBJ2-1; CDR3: CASSSTSGGYNEQFF; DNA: TGTGCCAGCAGCTCGACTAGCGGGGGATACAATGAGCAGTTCTTC
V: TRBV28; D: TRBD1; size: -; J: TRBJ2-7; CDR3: CAIQWSRQGSSYEQYF; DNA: TGTGCCATCCAATGGAGTAGACAGGGTAGCTCCTACGAGCAGTACTTC
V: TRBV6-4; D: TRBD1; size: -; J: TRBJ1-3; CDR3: CASSDLTGDSGNTIYF; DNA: TGTGCCAGCAGTGACCTTACAGGGGACTCTGGAAACACCATATATTTT
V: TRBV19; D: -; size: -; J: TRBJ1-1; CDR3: CASSKAGTEAFF; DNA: TGTGCCAGTAGTAAAGCCGGTACTGAAGCTTTCTTT
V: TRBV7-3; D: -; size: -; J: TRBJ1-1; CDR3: CASSLLANTEAFF; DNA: TGTGCCAGCAGCTTACTGGCAAACACTGAAGCTTTCTTT